This TCR beta chain was found in a study of blood T cell repertoires in COVID-19. Germline V CDR1 and CDR2: SGHNT, YENEEA. V dropped 1 base and J dropped 0 bases, with 6 bases sitting between them. The CDR3 has 14 amino acids. The authors' processing: Quantification of nucleated cells was approximated via reference gene primer amplification. The method was immunoSEQ multiplex PCR; TCRdb's version includes in-frame clones alone and lacks a portion of them. From that table come the V and J calls and clone size; the DNA was used to work out D and trimming. The sample includes about 300,000 clones, 88% of them seen just once. The Seattle patients, enrolled during active infection, were followed longitudinally.

Sequencing input: peripheral blood. The rearrangement uses TRBV11-3 and TRBJ1-1; tentatively, D is TRBD1 (5 bases). The receptor comes from a woman in her thirties with COVID-19, enrolled during active disease. The CDR3 DNA is TGTGCCAGCAGCTTAGCGGGGGTGAACACTGAAGCTTTCTTT. Its protein is CASSLAGVNTEAFF.